The table lists the clone carrying this T cell receptor (beta chain) with many counts. Its target is unknown. The data were obtained in a study of identical twins. General study findings and limits: The study found that models underestimated out-of-frame TCR alpha sharing in monozygotic twins. Out-of-frame alpha sequences that twins shared showed excess low generation probability.

This CDR3 contains 13 residues. CDR1 and CDR2 from the germline V gene are SGHDT and YYEEEE. V shed 2 bases and J shed 2 bases, with 7 bases lying between them. A single record per CDR3 protein comes from TCRdb applying MiXCR to the 5' RACE reads. The sample has roughly 280,000 distinct CDR3 sequences, roughly 8.6% seen once; the top ten hold 6% to 8.5%. These same records also appear under a second study, on yellow fever vaccine responses in identical twins.

The gene calls are TRBV5-6 and TRBJ1-1; no definite D call. Material: CD8+ T cells sorted from blood. The receptor was derived from a woman between 18 and 29 years old in good health. CDR3 coding DNA: TGTGCCAGCAGCTTTTCGGCTAACACTGAAGCTTTCTTT. It specifies CASSFSANTEAFF.